This passage covers 27 T cell receptor beta chains from one sample sequenced in a study of T cell responses to AZD1222 COVID-19 vaccine. Produced via immunoSEQ multiplex PCR; TCRdb's table is partial and in-frame only. The repertoire holds fewer than 110,000 clones, with over 75% as singletons. Source: peripheral blood, taken on day 0 of AZD1222 vaccination. The receptors were gathered from an adult in good health.

This clone has only one observation. The chain uses TRBV29-1 and TRBJ1-1; D gene uncertain. The germline CDR1 and CDR2 sequences are SQVTM and ANQGSEA. There are 10 residues in the CDR3. V was pared by 7 bases and J by 1 base, with 4 bases between. The CDR3 bases are TGCAGCGCGGAGAACACTGAAGCTTTCTTT. Its protein product is CSAENTEAFF.

The chain employs TRBV3-1 (or the pseudogene TRBV3-2) and TRBJ2-2; maybe TRBD1 (5 bases). CDR1 and CDR2 (germline): LGHDT, YNNKEL (reference sequence). The V end lost 2 bases, the J end lost 1 base, and 14 bases lay between the germline ends. The CDR3 is made up of 17 amino acids. The CDR3 sequence: CASSQQDIALNTGELFF. The CDR3 region has the DNA TGTGCCAGCAGCCAACAGGACATAGCCTTGAACACCGGGGAGCTGTTTTTT.

The rearrangement joins TRBV9 to TRBJ2-1; TRBD2 agrees at 13 bases. The CDR3 contains 16 residues. Trimming at V came to 4 bases and at J to 5 bases, leaving 6 bases not matched to a gene. Germline assignment: CDR1 SGDLS and CDR2 YYNGEE. The CDR3 region is CASSPPTSGGDNEQFF. The DNA for the CDR3 is TGTGCCAGCAGCCCACCCACTAGCGGGGGGGACAATGAGCAGTTCTTC.

The gene calls are TRBV7-2 and TRBJ1-5; TRBD1 agrees at 8 bases. CDR1 SGHTA and CDR2 FQGNSA come from the germline V gene. The trim removed 3 bases at V and 8 bases at J, leaving 15 bases unmatched. The CDR3 is 17 residues long. In DNA form, the CDR3 reads TGTGCCAGCAGCTTCTCCTCAGGGGGCGGCTGGGGAGAGCCCCAGCATTTT. Amino acids: CASSFSSGGGWGEPQHF. Full variable domain (missing parts from reference TRBV7-2 and TRBJ1-5): GAGVSQSPSNKVTEKGKDVELRCDPISGHTALYWYRQSLGQGLEFLIYFQGNSAPDKSGLPSDRFSAERTGGSVSTLTIQRTQQEDSAVYLCASSFSSGGGWGEPQHFGDGTRLSIL.

The chain's CDR3 is CSASVANTEAFF. The DNA of the CDR3 is TGCAGTGCTAGTGTTGCGAACACTGAAGCTTTCTTT. V is TRBV20-1 and J is TRBJ1-1; D is ambiguous. This CDR3 is 12 amino acids long. Trimming pared 3 bases from V and 1 base from J, leaving 6 bases between. Germline V CDR1 and CDR2: DFQATT, SNEGSKA (reference sequence).

The chain employs TRBV6-2 or TRBV6-3 and TRBJ2-1; TRBD2 aligns across 11 bases. Germline CDR1 MNHEY, CDR2 SVGEGT. The CDR3 extends over 19 amino acids. With 6 bases clipped from V and 2 bases from J, the junction kept 15 bases outside the gene matches. The CDR3 DNA is TGTGCCAGCAGCGGACTGATAGCGGGGGGGCTCAAGGCCTACAATGAGCAGTTCTTC. This translates into CASSGLIAGGLKAYNEQFF.

The chain carries TRBV19 and TRBJ1-2, with TRBD1 as a possible D gene (5 bases). From germline, CDR1 is LNHDA and CDR2 SQIVND (reference sequence). V lost 3 bases to trimming and J lost 4 bases, with 12 bases between them. The CDR3 runs to 14 residues. CDR3 sequence: CASSIGTQSYGYTF. The CDR3 nucleotides read TGTGCCAGTAGTATTGGGACTCAGTCCTATGGCTACACCTTC.

The chain employs TRBV7-3 and TRBJ1-2; D is perhaps TRBD1 (6 bases). The CDR3 has 11 residues. CDR1 and CDR2 from the germline V gene are SGHTA and FQGTGA. Trimming stripped 5 bases from V and 8 bases from J, with 9 bases between. CDR3 region: CASSPGTGYTF. CDR3 nucleotides: TGTGCCAGCAGCCCAGGGACAGGCTACACCTTC. The full variable domain, in which reference TRBV7-3 and TRBJ1-2 provide the parts outside the CDR3, is GAGVSQTPSNKVTEKGKYVELRCDPISGHTALYWYRQSLGQGPEFLIYFQGTGAADDSGLPNDRFFAVRPEGSVSTLKIQRTERGDSAVYLCASSPGTGYTFGSGTRLTVV.

The gene calls are TRBV7-2 and TRBJ1-3; D is perhaps TRBD1 (6 bases). Between the trimmed V and J ends, which lost 6 bases and 3 bases, there was a span of 18 bases. The germline V gene has CDR1 SGHTA and CDR2 FQGNSA. The CDR3 is 16 residues long. As DNA, the CDR3 is TGTGCCAGCAGGGAGATGGGGGGGGCAGGTGGAAACACCATATATTTT. It yields the protein CASREMGGAGGNTIYF.

J is TRBJ2-1 and V is TRBV30, with 10 positions matching TRBD2. V lost 4 bases and J lost 7; bases outside the gene matches: 7. The CDR3 is 14 amino acids. Germline lookup yields CDR1 GTSNPN and CDR2 SVGIG (reference sequence). CDR3 sequence reads: CAWKSSGSFNEQFF. DNA for the CDR3: TGTGCCTGGAAGTCTAGCGGGAGTTTTAATGAGCAGTTCTTC.

The gene calls are TRBV27 and TRBJ1-1; TRBD1 might be the D (6 bases). The CDR3 consists of 15 residues. V was shortened by 2 bases and J by 5 bases, with 15 bases between the two germline ends. CDR1 and CDR2 from the germline V gene are MNHEY and SMNVEV (reference sequence). CDR3 in DNA: TGTGCCAGCAGTTTAGGGTCAAGAGGGGGAACTGAAGCTTTCTTT. Protein product: CASSLGSRGGTEAFF.

This sequence joins TRBV1 and TRBJ2-3; the table's D call, TRBD1, has no DNA check behind it. TRBV1 is an annotated pseudogene. The CDR3 has 16 amino acids. CDR3 DNA sequence: TGCACCAGCAGCCAAGAATTCACAGTAGGCACAGATACGCAGTATTTT. It specifies CTSSQEFTVGTDTQYF.

This chain links TRBV7-3 with TRBJ2-3; 9 positions agree with TRBD1. This CDR3 region has 16 residues. In germline, CDR1 is SGHTA, CDR2 FQGTGA. J lost 1 base, V lost 5 bases, and 7 bases had no gene match. CDR3 sequence reads: CASSTGTGSGTDTQYF. CDR3 DNA sequence: TGTGCCAGCAGCACCGGGACAGGGAGCGGCACAGATACGCAGTATTTT.

The chain couples TRBV7-9 to TRBJ1-1, with D possibly matching TRBD1 (6 bases). CDR3 size: 15 residues. CDR1 is SEHNR and CDR2 is FQNEAQ in the germline V gene (reference sequence). The V gene lost 5 bases and the J gene lost 1 base, with 14 bases spanning the gap. The CDR3 reads CASSPRGIGNTEAFF. In DNA form, the CDR3 reads TGTGCCAGCAGCCCCAGGGGAATTGGGAACACTGAAGCTTTCTTT.

The chain joins TRBV5-1 to TRBJ1-4; 8 positions match TRBD1. With 2 bases clipped from V and 5 bases from J, the junction kept 11 bases outside the gene matches. This CDR3 contains 17 residues. CDR1 is SGHRS and CDR2 is YFSETQ in the germline V gene. This CDR3 reads CASSFRQTTGGNEKLFF. The CDR3 bases are TGCGCCAGCAGCTTCCGACAAACCACAGGGGGAAATGAAAAACTGTTTTTT.

V and J are TRBV6-2 or TRBV6-3 and TRBJ1-1, with D unclear. The length of the CDR3 is 14 residues. Germline-derived CDR1 and CDR2 are MNHEY and SVGEGT. With 5 bases removed from V and 1 base from J, the gap between germline ends came to 11 bases. The CDR3 nucleotides are TGTGCCAGCAGTAAAAGGTCGGGGAACACTGAAGCTTTCTTT. Translated: CASSKRSGNTEAFF.

The rearrangement uses TRBV15 and TRBJ1-3; no definite D call. This CDR3 has 17 amino acids. Germline V gives CDR1 LNHNV, CDR2 YYDKDF (reference sequence). V lost 0 bases, J lost 0 bases, and 12 bases lay in between. Here the CDR3 reads CATSRDSGSLSGNTIYF. The CDR3 DNA sequence: TGTGCCACCAGCAGAGATTCTGGCAGCCTCTCTGGAAACACCATATATTTT.

The rearrangement joins TRBV7-9 to TRBJ1-1, with 9 nucleotides matching TRBD1. Germline V gene lookup returns CDR1 SEHNR and CDR2 FQNEAQ (reference sequence). The CDR3 covers 13 residues. V gave up 5 bases and J gave up 4 bases; unmatched junction bases: 2. The CDR3, as DNA: TGTGCCAGCAGCGTGACAGGGGGCACTGAAGCTTTCTTT. Translation gives CASSVTGGTEAFF.

The CDR3 DNA reads TGTGCCAGCAGCTTAGGAGGGACGGCTAACAATGAGCAGTTCTTC. Protein sequence: CASSLGGTANNEQFF. This chain connects TRBV7-6 to TRBJ2-1; D is perhaps TRBD1 or TRBD2 (5 bases each). This CDR3 has 15 amino acids. Per germline, CDR1 SGHVS and CDR2 FNYEAQ. Trimming took off 1 base at V and 5 bases at J, with 12 bases between the two ends.

The chain links TRBV6-5 to TRBJ2-2; D not certain. This CDR3 has 15 residues. The V end lost 2 bases, the J end lost 4 bases, and 11 bases lay between the germline ends. CDR1 and CDR2 (germline): MNHEY, SVGAGI. The CDR3 DNA reads as TGTGCCAGCAGTTACAACGGGCAGACCACCGGGGAGCTGTTTTTT. Its translation is CASSYNGQTTGELFF.

The chain couples TRBV28 to TRBJ1-4; unclear D gene. CDR1 is MDHEN and CDR2 is SYDVKM in the germline V gene. The CDR3 consists of 13 residues. The ends were cut back, 2 bases at V and 8 bases at J, with 9 bases in the middle. The CDR3 reads CASSLPRPEKLFF. CDR3 DNA sequence: TGTGCCAGCAGTTTACCACGCCCGGAAAAACTGTTTTTT.

V usage is TRBV9 and J usage is TRBJ1-2; 7 nucleotides agree with TRBD1. Germline V gene lookup returns CDR1 SGDLS and CDR2 YYNGEE. Unmatched junction bases numbered 3, after V lost 3 bases and J lost 4 bases. CDR3 length: 13 amino acids. The CDR3 loop is CASSDGTVYGYTF. The DNA of the CDR3 is TGTGCCAGCAGCGACGGGACAGTCTATGGCTACACCTTC.

The chain joins TRBV10-1 to TRBJ1-6; perhaps TRBD1 as D (5 bases). With 0 bases removed from V and 8 bases from J, the gap between germline ends came to 11 bases. This CDR3 has 15 amino acids. Germline V gene lookup returns CDR1 WNHNN and CDR2 SYGVQD (reference sequence). This CDR3 is CASSESGTPHSPLHF. CDR3 coding DNA: TGCGCCAGCAGTGAGTCTGGGACCCCCCATTCACCCCTCCACTTT.

V usage is TRBV11-2 and J usage is TRBJ1-4; no definite D call. Trimming removed 4 bases from V and 8 bases from J, with 14 bases in between. The CDR3 sequence is 14 residues long. Germline assignment: CDR1 SGHAT and CDR2 FQNNGV. The CDR3 DNA sequence: TGTGCCAGCAGCTCGAATCCTAAGGCCGAAAAACTGTTTTTT. It yields the protein CASSSNPKAEKLFF.

The gene calls are TRBV10-3 and TRBJ1-5; TRBD1 matches 10 bases. After removal of 4 bases from V and 6 bases from J, the junction contained 3 bases not matched to a gene. Germline V lookup: CDR1 ENHRY, CDR2 SYGVKD. The CDR3 is made up of 14 amino acids. The chain's CDR3 is CAISGGQGTQPQHF. The CDR3 DNA follows: TGTGCCATCAGTGGGGGACAGGGGACTCAGCCCCAGCATTTT.

The rearrangement joins TRBV9 to TRBJ2-3; 10 bases line up with TRBD2. CDR1 is SGDLS, CDR2 YYNGEE, per germline. This CDR3 is 16 amino acids long. Germline trimming cut 4 bases from V and 2 bases from J; bases unmatched to any gene: 7. CDR3 residues: CASSTHSGGFTDTQYF. In nucleotides, the CDR3 is TGTGCCAGCAGCACTCATAGCGGGGGGTTCACAGATACGCAGTATTTT.

The rearrangement joins TRBV2 to TRBJ2-5; 7 bases match TRBD2. Germline values: CDR1 SNHLY, CDR2 FYNNEI. The CDR3 is 13 amino acids. The chain's CDR3 is CGSTREGQETQYF. DNA of the CDR3: TGTGGATCTACGAGGGAGGGCCAAGAGACCCAGTACTTC.